Presented here are 15 T cell receptor beta chains from one specimen sequenced in a study of blood T cell repertoires in COVID-19. The protocol was immunoSEQ multiplex PCR, while the TCRdb copy is restricted to in-frame clones and leaves out a portion. The data contain about 190,000 clones, roughly four fifths of them singletons. The material sequenced was peripheral blood. These receptors originate from a woman in her 40s with acute or convalescent COVID-19.

The CDR3 loop reads CASTSTGQPQHF. CDR3 coding DNA: TGTGCCAGCACCAGTACGGGACAGCCCCAGCATTTT. The chain recombines TRBV2 with TRBJ1-5, with D unclear. The V end lost 7 bases, the J end lost 7 bases, and 11 bases lay between the germline ends. Looked up from germline, CDR1 is SNHLY and CDR2 is FYNNEI. This CDR3 region has 12 residues.

The rearrangement joins TRBV5-5 to TRBJ2-5; TRBD2 might be the D (5 bases). This CDR3 comprises 13 residues. Trimming shortened V by 4 bases and J by 7 bases, and 14 bases separated the two germline ends. Germline V gives CDR1 SGHKS, CDR2 YYEKEE (reference sequence). The CDR3 region has the DNA TGTGCCAGCAGCCTTTCTACCGAGGGGACCCAGTACTTC. The encoded protein is CASSLSTEGTQYF.

The chain uses TRBV24-1 and TRBJ2-2; 9 nucleotides align to TRBD1. This CDR3 has 17 residues. The V and J ends lost 8 bases and 5 bases, in that order; junction bases with no gene match: 14. Germline V gene sequence: CDR1 KGHDR, CDR2 SFDVKD. The DNA of the CDR3 is TGTGCCACCACCCCAAGATGGGACAGGGTAAAAACCGGGGAGCTGTTTTTT. Translated, it gives CATTPRWDRVKTGELFF.

The chain carries TRBV19 and TRBJ1-5, with 8 bases identical to TRBD1. J gave up 6 bases and V 5 bases, and 12 bases lay outside the gene matches. The CDR3 length is 16 residues. The germline gives CDR1 LNHDA, CDR2 SQIVND (reference sequence). CDR3 nucleotide sequence: TGTGCCAGTAGTGACCCGGGACAGGTACCCCGTCAGCCCCAGCATTTT. This codes for CASSDPGQVPRQPQHF.

The genes are TRBV24-1 and TRBJ2-5; possible D gene TRBD2, 5 bases. The V gene's germline CDR1 is KGHDR and CDR2 SFDVKD. Deletions cut 0 bases from V and 5 bases from J, with 15 bases between. CDR3 length: 16 residues. The CDR3 region has the DNA TGTGCCACCAGTGATTTGTACCGCAGCGGTATTGAGACCCAGTACTTC. Its protein is CATSDLYRSGIETQYF.

This chain uses TRBV9 with TRBJ1-6; 8 nucleotides match TRBD1. This CDR3 spans 15 amino acids. CDR1 and CDR2 from the germline V gene are SGDLS and YYNGEE. V shed 0 bases and J 4 bases; nucleotides not matched to a gene: 0. CDR3: CASSVDRGYNSPLHF. The CDR3 bases are TGTGCCAGCAGCGTAGACAGGGGGTATAATTCACCCCTCCACTTT. The full variable domain, rest sourced from reference TRBV9 and TRBJ1-6, is DSGVTQTPKHLITATGQRVTLRCSPRSGDLSVYWYQQSLDQGLQFLIQYYNGEERAKGNILERFSAQQFPDLHSELNLSSLELGDSALYFCASSVDRGYNSPLHFGNGTRLTVT.

The CDR3 region has the DNA TGTGCCAGCAGTGAACACTCTGGAAACACCATATATTTT. It specifies CASSEHSGNTIYF. This chain connects TRBV2 to TRBJ1-3, with D unclear. The ends were cut back, 2 bases at V and 0 bases at J, with 2 bases in the middle. The CDR3 runs 13 residues. Germline CDR1 and CDR2: SNHLY and FYNNEI.

Only one count was recorded for this clone. This rearrangement joins TRBV3-1 (or the pseudogene TRBV3-2) to TRBJ1-2, with D tentatively TRBD1 (5 bases). Germline CDR1 LGHDT, CDR2 YNNKEL (reference sequence). CDR3 length: 14 amino acids. V dropped 7 bases and J dropped 5 bases, with 17 bases sitting between them. The CDR3 loop is CASKITGAHYGYTF. CDR3 DNA sequence: TGTGCCAGCAAAATCACAGGAGCGCATTATGGCTACACCTTC.

This clone was detected once. This rearrangement joins TRBV10-3 to TRBJ1-5; TRBD1 aligns across 7 bases. Germline-derived CDR1 and CDR2 are ENHRY and SYGVKD. V trimming: 10 bases; J trimming: 7 bases; junction bases outside the gene matches: 16. There are 15 residues in the CDR3. Here the CDR3 reads CATTRDSAMGQPQHF. The CDR3 coding sequence is TGTGCCACGACAAGGGACAGTGCGATGGGGCAGCCCCAGCATTTT.

The sample holds a few counts of this clone. The CDR3 nucleotides read TGTGCCTGGAGTGTACAGGTGGGAAATTCACCCCTCCACTTT. As protein: CAWSVQVGNSPLHF. The rearrangement links TRBV30 to TRBJ1-6; tentatively, D is TRBD1 (5 bases). V was shortened by 0 bases and J by 7 bases, with 10 bases between the two germline ends. Germline values: CDR1 GTSNPN, CDR2 SVGIG (reference sequence). The CDR3 loop spans 14 amino acids.

The chain has TRBV24-1 and TRBJ1-5; no definite D call. The CDR3 sequence is 14 residues long. Germline V gene data show CDR1 as KGHDR and CDR2 as SFDVKD. Trimming pared 5 bases from V and 3 bases from J, leaving 10 bases between. The CDR3 region is CATSGGGINQPQHF. CDR3 bases: TGTGCCACCAGTGGCGGAGGGATCAATCAGCCCCAGCATTTT.

This clone has only one observation. The chain links TRBV29-1 to TRBJ2-5; TRBD1 might be the D (6 bases). The germline V gene encodes CDR1 SQVTM and CDR2 ANQGSEA. This CDR3 is 14 amino acids long. Trimming stripped 5 bases from V and 1 base from J, with 14 bases between. CDR3 residues: CSVLRQEVQETQYF. The DNA for the CDR3 is TGCAGCGTTCTCAGACAGGAGGTCCAAGAGACCCAGTACTTC.

J is TRBJ2-5 and V is TRBV2, with D perhaps TRBD2 (5 bases). The CDR3 covers 16 residues. The germline V gene has CDR1 SNHLY and CDR2 FYNNEI. V was trimmed by 8 bases and J by 1 base, leaving 20 bases between them. CDR3 protein: CASGEAQFAGQETQYF. CDR3 in DNA: TGTGCCAGCGGAGAGGCACAATTCGCGGGCCAAGAGACCCAGTACTTC.

The chain recombines TRBV4-2 with TRBJ2-1, with 13 bases that match TRBD2. The V segment lost 0 bases and the J segment 6 bases; nucleotides outside the gene matches: 2. Germline CDR1 reads LGHNA; CDR2 reads YNFKEQ. The CDR3 totals 16 residues. The CDR3, as DNA: TGTGCCAGCAGCCAAGATACTAGCGGGGGGGGCAATGAGCAGTTCTTC. The encoded protein is CASSQDTSGGGNEQFF.

CDR3 coding DNA: TGCGCCAGCAGCCGACAGGATTCGGCTAATGAAAAACTGTTTTTT. Protein: CASSRQDSANEKLFF. This chain connects TRBV4-1 to TRBJ1-4, with D perhaps TRBD1 (6 bases). The CDR3 runs to 15 residues. Trimming shortened V by 4 bases and J by 3 bases, and 12 bases separated the two germline ends. Per the germline V gene, CDR1 is MGHRA and CDR2 is YSYEKL.